A selection of T cell receptor beta chains follows, all from one sample in a study of early stage breast cancer tumors. Assay: immunoSEQ multiplex PCR; the TCRdb copy retains only in-frame clones and omits some. The sample lists around 31,000 clones, 70% to 75% occurring once. Material for sequencing was blood. Receptor source: a person aged 35 to 50 with breast cancer. The CDR3 runs from the conserved cysteine through the conserved F or W. D genes are given only for firm matches.

>-|TRBV5-6
CASSFGRWNYGYTF
>TRBD1|TRBV10-3
CAISEWDRARDGYTF
>TRBD2|TRBV29-1
CSAGLGKNIQYF
>-|TRBV7-3
CASSSEGWTDTQYF
>TRBD2|TRBV7-9
CASSPGGFSTDTQYF
>-|TRBV6-1
CASSEEKDVGYEQYF
>TRBD1|TRBV6-4
CASSVTGGTFRNTGELFF
>-|TRBV5-1
CASRSPEGYEQYF
>TRBD1|TRBV19
CASGGGTGWQPQHF
>TRBD2|TRBV10-3
CAISERRTSGSYNEQFF
>-|TRBV7-9
CASSLLTGRRERLNNEQFF
>TRBD1|TRBV5-1
CASSLVGQGGTSGNTIYF
>-|TRBV4-3
CASSQGSIQGEETQYF
>-|TRBV4-3
CASSQDLEGLYGYTF
>-|TRBV18
CASSRSPPPEKLFF
>-|TRBV29-1
CSVVEAVGGTEAFF